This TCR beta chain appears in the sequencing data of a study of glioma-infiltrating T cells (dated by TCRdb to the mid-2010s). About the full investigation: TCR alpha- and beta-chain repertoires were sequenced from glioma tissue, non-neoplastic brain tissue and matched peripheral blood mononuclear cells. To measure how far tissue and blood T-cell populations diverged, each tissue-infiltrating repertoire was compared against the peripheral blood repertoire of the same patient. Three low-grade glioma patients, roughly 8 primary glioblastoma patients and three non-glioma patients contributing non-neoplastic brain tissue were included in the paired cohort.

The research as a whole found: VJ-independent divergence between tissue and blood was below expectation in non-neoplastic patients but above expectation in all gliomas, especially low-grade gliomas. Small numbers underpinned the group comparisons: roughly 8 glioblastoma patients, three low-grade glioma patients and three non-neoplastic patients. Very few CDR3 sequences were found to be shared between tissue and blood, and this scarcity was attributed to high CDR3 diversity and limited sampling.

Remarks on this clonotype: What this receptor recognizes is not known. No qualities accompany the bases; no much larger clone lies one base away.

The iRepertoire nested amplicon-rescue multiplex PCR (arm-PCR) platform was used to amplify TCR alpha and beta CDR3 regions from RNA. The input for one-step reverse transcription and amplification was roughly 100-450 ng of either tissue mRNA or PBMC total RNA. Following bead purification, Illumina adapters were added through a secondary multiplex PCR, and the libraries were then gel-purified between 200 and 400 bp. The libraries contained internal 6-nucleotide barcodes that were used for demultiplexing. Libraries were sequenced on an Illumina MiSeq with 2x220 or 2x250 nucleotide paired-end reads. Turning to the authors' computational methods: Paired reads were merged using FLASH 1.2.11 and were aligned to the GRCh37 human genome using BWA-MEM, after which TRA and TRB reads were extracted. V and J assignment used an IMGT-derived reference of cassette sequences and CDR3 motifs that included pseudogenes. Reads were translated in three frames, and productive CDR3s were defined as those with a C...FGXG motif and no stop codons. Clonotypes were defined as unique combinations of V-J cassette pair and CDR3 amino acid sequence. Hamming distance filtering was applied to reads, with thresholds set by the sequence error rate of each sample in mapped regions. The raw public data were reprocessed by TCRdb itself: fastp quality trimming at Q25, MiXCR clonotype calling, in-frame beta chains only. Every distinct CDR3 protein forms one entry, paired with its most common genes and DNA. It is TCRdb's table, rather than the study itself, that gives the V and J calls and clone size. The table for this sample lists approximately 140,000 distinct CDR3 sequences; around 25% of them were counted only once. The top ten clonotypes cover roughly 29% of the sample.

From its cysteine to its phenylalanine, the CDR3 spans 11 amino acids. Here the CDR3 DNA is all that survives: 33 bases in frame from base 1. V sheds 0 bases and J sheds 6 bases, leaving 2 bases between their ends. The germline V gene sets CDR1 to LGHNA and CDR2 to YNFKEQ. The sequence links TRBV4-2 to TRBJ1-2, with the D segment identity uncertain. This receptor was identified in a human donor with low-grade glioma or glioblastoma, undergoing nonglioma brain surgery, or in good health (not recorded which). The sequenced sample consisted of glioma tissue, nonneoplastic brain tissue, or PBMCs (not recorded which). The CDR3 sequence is CASSQDNGYTF. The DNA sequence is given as TGTGCCAGCAGCCAAGACAATGGCTACACCTTC.